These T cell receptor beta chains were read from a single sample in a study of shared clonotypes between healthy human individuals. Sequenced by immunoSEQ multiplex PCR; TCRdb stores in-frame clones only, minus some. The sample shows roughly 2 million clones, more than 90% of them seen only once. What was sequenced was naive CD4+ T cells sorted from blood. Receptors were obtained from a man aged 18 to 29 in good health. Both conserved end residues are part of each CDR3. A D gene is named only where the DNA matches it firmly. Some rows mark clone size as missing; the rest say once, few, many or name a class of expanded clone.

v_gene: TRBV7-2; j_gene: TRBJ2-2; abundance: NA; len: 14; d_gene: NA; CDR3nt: TGTGCCAGCAGCTCGGTCAGAGTCACCGGGGAGCTGTTTTTT; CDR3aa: CASSSVRVTGELFF
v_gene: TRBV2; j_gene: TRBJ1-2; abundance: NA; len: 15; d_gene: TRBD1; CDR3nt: TGTGCCAGCAGTCAAGGACAGGGGGGCAACTATGGCTACACCTTC; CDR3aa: CASSQGQGGNYGYTF
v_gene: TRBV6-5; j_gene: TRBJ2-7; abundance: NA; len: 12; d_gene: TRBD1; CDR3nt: TGTGCCACCAAGGGGGCCAGAACCGAGCAGTACTTC; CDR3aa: CATKGARTEQYF
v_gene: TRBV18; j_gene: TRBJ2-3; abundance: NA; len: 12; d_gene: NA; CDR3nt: TGTGCCAGCTCACAATACACAGATACGCAGTATTTT; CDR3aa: CASSQYTDTQYF
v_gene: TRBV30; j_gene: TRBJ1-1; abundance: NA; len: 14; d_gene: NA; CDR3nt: TGTGCCTGGAGTGGGTCCCTTGGGGGCACTGAAGCTTTCTTT; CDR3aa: CAWSGSLGGTEAFF
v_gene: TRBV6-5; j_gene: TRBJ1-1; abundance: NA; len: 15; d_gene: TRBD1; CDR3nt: TGTGCCAGCAGTTACCGGGACAGGAAGAACACTGAAGCTTTCTTT; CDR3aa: CASSYRDRKNTEAFF
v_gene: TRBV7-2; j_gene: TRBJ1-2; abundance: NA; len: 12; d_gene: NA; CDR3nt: TGTGCCAGCTCGAGGGAGGAGTATGGCTACACCTTC; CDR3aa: CASSREEYGYTF
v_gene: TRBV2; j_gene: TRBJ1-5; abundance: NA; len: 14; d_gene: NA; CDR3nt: TGTGCCAGCAGTTGGTCAGGGCAAAATCAGCCCCAGCATTTT; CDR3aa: CASSWSGQNQPQHF
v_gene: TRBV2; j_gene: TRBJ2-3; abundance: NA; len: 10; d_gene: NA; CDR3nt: TGTGCCAGCGGAGCAGATACGCAGTATTTT; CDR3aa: CASGADTQYF
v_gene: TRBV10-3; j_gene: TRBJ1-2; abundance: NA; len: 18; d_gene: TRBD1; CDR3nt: TGTGCCATCAGAAAGGAGACAGACCCCGGGACAGGGTCCTATGGCTACACCTTC; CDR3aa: CAIRKETDPGTGSYGYTF
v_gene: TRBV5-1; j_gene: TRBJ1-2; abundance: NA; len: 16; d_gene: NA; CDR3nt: TGCGCCAGCAGCTTGGCCGGGCAGGGTGGTTCTGGAGGCTACACCTTC; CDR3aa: CASSLAGQGGSGGYTF
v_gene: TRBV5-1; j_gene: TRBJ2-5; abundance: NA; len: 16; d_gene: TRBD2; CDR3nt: TGCGCCAGCAGCTTGAGTGTTAGCGGGGGGCAAGAGACCCAGTACTTC; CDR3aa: CASSLSVSGGQETQYF
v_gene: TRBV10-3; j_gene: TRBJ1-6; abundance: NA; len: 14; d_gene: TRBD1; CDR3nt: TGTGCCATCAGTGACACAGGGGCTGCTTCACCCCTCCACTTT; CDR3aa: CAISDTGAASPLHF
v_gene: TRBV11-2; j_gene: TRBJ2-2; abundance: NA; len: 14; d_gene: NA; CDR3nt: TGTGCCAGCAGCCGACTAAGAGGCACCGGGGAGCTGTTTTTT; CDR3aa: CASSRLRGTGELFF
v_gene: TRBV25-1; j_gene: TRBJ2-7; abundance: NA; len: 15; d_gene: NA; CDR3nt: TGTGCCAGCAGTGGTTGGGGCCTGAGCTCCTACGAGCAGTACTTC; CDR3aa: CASSGWGLSSYEQYF
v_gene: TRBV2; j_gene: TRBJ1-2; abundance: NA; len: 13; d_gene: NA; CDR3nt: TGTGCCAGCAGCCTTCAGGGGACGGATGGCTACACCTTC; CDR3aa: CASSLQGTDGYTF
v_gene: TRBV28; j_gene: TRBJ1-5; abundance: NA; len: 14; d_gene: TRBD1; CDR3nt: TGTGCCAGCAGAGCAACAGGGGGAGGTCAGCCCCAGCATTTT; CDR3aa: CASRATGGGQPQHF
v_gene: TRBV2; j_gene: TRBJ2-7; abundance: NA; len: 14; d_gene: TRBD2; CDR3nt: TGTGCCAGCAGTATACTCCAAGCGGGAGGCGAGCAGTACTTC; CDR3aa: CASSILQAGGEQYF
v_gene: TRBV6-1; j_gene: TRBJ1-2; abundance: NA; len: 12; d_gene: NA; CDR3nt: TGTGCCAGCAGGCGGCAGGGGCATGGCTACACCTTC; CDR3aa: CASRRQGHGYTF
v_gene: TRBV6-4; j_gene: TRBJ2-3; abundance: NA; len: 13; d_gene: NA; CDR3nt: TGTGCCAGCAGTGCGGGGGGCACAGATACGCAGTATTTT; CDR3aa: CASSAGGTDTQYF
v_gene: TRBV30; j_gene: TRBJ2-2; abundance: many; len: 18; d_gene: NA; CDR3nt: TGTGCCTGGAGTTCGGGCGGTTTTGTCAGTGCGAACACCGGGGAGCTGTTTTTT; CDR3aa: CAWSSGGFVSANTGELFF
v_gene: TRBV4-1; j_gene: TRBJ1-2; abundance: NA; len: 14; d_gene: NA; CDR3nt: TGCGCCAGCAGAGCACCGGGAGATAACTATGGCTACACCTTC; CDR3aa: CASRAPGDNYGYTF
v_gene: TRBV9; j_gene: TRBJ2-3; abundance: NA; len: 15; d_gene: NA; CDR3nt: TGTGCCAGCAGCACCGATTGGGGAGGCACAGATACGCAGTATTTT; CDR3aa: CASSTDWGGTDTQYF
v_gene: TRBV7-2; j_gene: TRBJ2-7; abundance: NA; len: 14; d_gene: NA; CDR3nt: TGTGCCAGCAGCTTAGGGACTCCCTCTGGGGAGCAGTACTTC; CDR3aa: CASSLGTPSGEQYF
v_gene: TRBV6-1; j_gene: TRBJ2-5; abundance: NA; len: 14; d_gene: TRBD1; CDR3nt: TGTGCCAGCAGATCGGGACAGGGCTACGGGACCCAGTACTTC; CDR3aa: CASRSGQGYGTQYF
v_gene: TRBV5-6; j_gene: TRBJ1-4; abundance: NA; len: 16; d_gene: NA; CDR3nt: TGTGCCAGCAGCCCCCAAGGGAGCCCTTCTAATGAAAAACTGTTTTTT; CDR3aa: CASSPQGSPSNEKLFF
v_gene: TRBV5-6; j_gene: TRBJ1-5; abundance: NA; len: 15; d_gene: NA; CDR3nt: TGTGCCAGCAGCTGGGGACCTCGGGACGATCAGCCCCAGCATTTT; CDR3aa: CASSWGPRDDQPQHF
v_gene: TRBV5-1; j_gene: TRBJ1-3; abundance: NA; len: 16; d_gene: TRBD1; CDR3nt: TGCGCCAGCAGCTTAACTACAGGGGCCTCTGGAAACACCATATATTTT; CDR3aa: CASSLTTGASGNTIYF
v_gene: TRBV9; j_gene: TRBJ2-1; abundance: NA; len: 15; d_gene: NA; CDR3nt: TGTGCCAGCAGCGTAGGGAGACCTTCCTACAATGAGCAGTTCTTC; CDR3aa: CASSVGRPSYNEQFF
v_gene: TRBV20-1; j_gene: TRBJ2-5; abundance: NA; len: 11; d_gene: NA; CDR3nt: TGCAGTGCAATGGGCGGAGAGACCCAGTACTTC; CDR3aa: CSAMGGETQYF
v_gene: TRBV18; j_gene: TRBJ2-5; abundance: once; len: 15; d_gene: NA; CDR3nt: TGTGCCAGCTCGCCCCTGTCGGGACACCAAGAGACCCAGTACTTC; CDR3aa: CASSPLSGHQETQYF